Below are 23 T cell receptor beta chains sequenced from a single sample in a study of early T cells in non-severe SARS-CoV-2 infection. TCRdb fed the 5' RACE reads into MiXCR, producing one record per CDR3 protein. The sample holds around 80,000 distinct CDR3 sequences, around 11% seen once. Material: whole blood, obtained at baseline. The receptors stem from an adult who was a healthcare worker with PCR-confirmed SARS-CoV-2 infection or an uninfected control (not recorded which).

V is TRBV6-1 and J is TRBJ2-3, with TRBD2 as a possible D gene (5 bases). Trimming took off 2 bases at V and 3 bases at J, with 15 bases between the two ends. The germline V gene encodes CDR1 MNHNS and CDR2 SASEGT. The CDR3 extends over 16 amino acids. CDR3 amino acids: CASSEMGWLATDTQYF. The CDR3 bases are TGTGCCAGCAGTGAAATGGGGTGGCTAGCAACAGATACGCAGTATTTT.

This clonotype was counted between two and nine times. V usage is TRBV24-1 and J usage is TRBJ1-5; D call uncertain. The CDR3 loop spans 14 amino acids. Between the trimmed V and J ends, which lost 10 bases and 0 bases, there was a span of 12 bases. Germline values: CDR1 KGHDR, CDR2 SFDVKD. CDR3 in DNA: TGTGCCACGTCACCAGCTAATAGCAATCAGCCCCAGCATTTT. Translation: CATSPANSNQPQHF.

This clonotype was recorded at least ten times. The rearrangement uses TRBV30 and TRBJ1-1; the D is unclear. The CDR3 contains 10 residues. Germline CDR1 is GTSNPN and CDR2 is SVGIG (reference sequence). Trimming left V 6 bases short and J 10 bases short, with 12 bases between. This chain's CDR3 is CACYLGGAFF. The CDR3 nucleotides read TGTGCCTGCTACCTTGGCGGAGCTTTCTTT.

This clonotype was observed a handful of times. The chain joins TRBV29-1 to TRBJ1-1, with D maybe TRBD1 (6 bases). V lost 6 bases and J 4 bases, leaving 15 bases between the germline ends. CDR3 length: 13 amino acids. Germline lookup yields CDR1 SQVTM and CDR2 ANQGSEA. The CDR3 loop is CSVTQGKGTEAFF. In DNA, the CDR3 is TGCAGCGTGACCCAGGGGAAGGGCACTGAAGCTTTCTTT.

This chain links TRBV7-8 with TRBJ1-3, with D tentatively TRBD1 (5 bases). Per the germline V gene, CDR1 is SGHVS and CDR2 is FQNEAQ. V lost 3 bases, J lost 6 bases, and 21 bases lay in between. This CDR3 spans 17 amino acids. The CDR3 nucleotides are TGTGCCAGCAGCTTGGCCCCCCGGGACCTTCAGGAAAACACCATATATTTT. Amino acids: CASSLAPRDLQENTIYF.

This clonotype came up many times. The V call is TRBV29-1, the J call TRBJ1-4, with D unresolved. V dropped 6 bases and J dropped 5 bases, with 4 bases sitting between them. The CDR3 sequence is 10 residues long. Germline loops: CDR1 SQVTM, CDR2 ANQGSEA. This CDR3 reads CSVYNEKLFF. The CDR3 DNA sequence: TGCAGCGTCTACAATGAAAAACTGTTTTTT.

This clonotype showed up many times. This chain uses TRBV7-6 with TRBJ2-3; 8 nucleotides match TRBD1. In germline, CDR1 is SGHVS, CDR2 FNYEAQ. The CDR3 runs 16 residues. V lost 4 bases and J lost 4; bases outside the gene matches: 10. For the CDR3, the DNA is TGTGCCAGCAGCTCAAACAGGGGGGCGTTATCAGATACGCAGTATTTT. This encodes CASSSNRGALSDTQYF.

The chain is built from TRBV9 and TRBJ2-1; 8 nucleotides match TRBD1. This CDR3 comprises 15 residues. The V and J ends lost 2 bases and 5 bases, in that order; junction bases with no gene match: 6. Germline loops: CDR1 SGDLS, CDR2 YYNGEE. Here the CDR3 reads CASSVGGQAHNEQFF. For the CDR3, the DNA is TGTGCCAGCAGCGTTGGGGGACAGGCGCACAATGAGCAGTTCTTC. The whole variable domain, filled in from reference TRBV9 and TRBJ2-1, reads DSGVTQTPKHLITATGQRVTLRCSPRSGDLSVYWYQQSLDQGLQFLIQYYNGEERAKGNILERFSAQQFPDLHSELNLSSLELGDSALYFCASSVGGQAHNEQFFGPGTRLTVL.

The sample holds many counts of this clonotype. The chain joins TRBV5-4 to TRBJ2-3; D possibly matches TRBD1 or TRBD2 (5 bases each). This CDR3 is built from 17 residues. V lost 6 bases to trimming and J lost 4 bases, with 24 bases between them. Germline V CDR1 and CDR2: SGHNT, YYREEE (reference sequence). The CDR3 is CASIDSQGTNPADTQYF. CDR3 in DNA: TGTGCCAGCATCGACTCACAAGGGACGAATCCCGCAGATACGCAGTATTTT.

The DNA for the CDR3 is TGTGCCAGCAGCGATATGGCATCAGAGGAGCTGTTTTTT. It translates to CASSDMASEELFF. The chain combines TRBV9 with TRBJ2-2; no clear D. The V gene lost 3 bases and the J gene lost 10 bases, with 13 bases spanning the gap. CDR1 and CDR2 (germline): SGDLS, YYNGEE. The CDR3 runs 13 residues.

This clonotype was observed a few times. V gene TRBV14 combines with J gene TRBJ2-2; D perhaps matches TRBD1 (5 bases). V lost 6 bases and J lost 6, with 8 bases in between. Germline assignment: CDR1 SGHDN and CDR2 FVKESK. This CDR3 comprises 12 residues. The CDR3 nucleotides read TGTGCCAGCAGTCCCAGGGCCGGGGAGCTGTTTTTT. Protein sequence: CASSPRAGELFF.

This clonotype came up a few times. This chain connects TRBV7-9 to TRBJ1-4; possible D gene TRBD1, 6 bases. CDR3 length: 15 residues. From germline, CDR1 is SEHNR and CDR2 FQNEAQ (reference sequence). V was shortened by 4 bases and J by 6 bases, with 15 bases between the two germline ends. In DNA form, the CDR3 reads TGTGCCAGCAGCTCCTGGGGGGCACCGGATGAAAAACTGTTTTTT. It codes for CASSSWGAPDEKLFF. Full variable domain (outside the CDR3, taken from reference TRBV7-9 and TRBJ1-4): DTGVSQNPRHKITKRGQNVTFRCDPISEHNRLYWYRQTLGQGPEFLTYFQNEAQLEKSRLLSDRFSAERPKGSFSTLEIQRTEQGDSAMYLCASSSWGAPDEKLFFGSGTQLSVL.

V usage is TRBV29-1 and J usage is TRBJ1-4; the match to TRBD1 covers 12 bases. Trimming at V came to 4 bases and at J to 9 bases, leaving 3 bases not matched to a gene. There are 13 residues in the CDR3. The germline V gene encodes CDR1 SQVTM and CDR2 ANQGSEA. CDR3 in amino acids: CSVGGQGAQKLFF. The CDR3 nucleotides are TGCAGCGTTGGGGGACAGGGGGCACAAAAACTGTTTTTT. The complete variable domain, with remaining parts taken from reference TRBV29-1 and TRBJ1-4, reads SAVISQKPSRDICQRGTSLTIQCQVDSQVTMMFWYRQQPGQSLTLIATANQGSEATYESGFVIDKFPISRPNLTFSTLTVSNMSPEDSSIYLCSVGGQGAQKLFFGSGTQLSVL.

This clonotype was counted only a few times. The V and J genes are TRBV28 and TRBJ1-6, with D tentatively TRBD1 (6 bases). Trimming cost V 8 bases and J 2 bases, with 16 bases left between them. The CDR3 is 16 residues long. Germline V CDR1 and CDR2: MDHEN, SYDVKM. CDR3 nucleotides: TGTGCCAGCCACCTCAGGGGTAGGCCCTATAATTCACCCCTCCACTTT. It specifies CASHLRGRPYNSPLHF.

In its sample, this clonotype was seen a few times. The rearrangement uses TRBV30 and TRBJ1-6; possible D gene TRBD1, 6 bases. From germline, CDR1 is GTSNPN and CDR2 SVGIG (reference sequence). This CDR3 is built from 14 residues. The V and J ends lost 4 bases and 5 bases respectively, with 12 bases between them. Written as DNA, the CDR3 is TGTGCCTGGATTGGACAGTCGAATAATTCACCCCTCCACTTT. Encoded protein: CAWIGQSNNSPLHF. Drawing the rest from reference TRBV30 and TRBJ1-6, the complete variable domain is SQTIHQWPATLVQPVGSPLSLECTVEGTSNPNLYWYRQAAGRGLQLLFYSVGIGQISSEVPQNLSASRPQDRQFILSSKKLLLSDSGFYLCAWIGQSNNSPLHFGNGTRLTVT.

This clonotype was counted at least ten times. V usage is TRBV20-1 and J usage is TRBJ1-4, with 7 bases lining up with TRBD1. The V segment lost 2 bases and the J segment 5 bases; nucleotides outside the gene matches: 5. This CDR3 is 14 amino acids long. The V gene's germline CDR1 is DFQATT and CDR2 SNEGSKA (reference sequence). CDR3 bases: TGCAGTGCTAGATTGGGGACAGAAAATGAAAAACTGTTTTTT. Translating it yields CSARLGTENEKLFF.

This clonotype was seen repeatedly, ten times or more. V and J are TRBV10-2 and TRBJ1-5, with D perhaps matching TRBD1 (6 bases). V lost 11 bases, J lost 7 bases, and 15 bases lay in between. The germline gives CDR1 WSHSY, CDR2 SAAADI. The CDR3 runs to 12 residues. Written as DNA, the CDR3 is TGCGCCCCGCATCGGGGGGCCCAGCCCCAGCATTTT. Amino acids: CAPHRGAQPQHF.

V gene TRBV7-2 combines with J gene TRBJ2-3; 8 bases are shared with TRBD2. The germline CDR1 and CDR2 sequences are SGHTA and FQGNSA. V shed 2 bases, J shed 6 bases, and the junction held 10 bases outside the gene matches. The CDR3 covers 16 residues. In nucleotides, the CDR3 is TGTGCCAGCAGCTTATCCGCTCGGGGGGGCCGGGATACGCAGTATTTT. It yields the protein CASSLSARGGRDTQYF. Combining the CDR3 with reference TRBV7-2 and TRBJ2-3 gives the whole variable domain GAGVSQSPSNKVTEKGKDVELRCDPISGHTALYWYRQSLGQGLEFLIYFQGNSAPDKSGLPSDRFSAERTGGSVSTLTIQRTQQEDSAVYLCASSLSARGGRDTQYFGPGTRLTVL.

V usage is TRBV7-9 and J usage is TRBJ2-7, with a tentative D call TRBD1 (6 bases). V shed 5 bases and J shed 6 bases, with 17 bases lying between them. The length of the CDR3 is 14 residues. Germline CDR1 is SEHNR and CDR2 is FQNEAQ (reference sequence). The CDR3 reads CASSADRIFAEQYF. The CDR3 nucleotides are TGTGCCAGCAGCGCCGACAGGATCTTCGCCGAGCAGTACTTC. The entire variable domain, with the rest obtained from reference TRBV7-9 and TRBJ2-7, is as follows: DTGVSQNPRHKITKRGQNVTFRCDPISEHNRLYWYRQTLGQGPEFLTYFQNEAQLEKSRLLSDRFSAERPKGSFSTLEIQRTEQGDSAMYLCASSADRIFAEQYFGPGTRLTVT.

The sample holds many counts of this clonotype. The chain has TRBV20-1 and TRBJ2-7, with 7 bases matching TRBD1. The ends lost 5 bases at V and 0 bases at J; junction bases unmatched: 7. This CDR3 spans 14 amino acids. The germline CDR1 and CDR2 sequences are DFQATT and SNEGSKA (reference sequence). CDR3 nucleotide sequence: TGCAGTGCTGGTAGACAGGGCCTCTCCTACGAGCAGTACTTC. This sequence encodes CSAGRQGLSYEQYF.

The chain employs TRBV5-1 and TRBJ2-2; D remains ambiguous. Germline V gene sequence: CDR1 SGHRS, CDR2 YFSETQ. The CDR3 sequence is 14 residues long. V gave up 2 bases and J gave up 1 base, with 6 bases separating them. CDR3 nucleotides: TGCGCCAGCAGCTTTAAAGAGAACACCGGGGAGCTGTTTTTT. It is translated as CASSFKENTGELFF.

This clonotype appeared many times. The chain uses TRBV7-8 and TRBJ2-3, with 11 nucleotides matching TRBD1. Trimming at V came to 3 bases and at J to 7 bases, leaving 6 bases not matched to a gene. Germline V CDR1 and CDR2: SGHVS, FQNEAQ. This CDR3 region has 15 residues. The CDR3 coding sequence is TGTGCCAGCAGCTTCCGGACAGGGGGCTTGTATACGCAGTATTTT. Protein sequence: CASSFRTGGLYTQYF.

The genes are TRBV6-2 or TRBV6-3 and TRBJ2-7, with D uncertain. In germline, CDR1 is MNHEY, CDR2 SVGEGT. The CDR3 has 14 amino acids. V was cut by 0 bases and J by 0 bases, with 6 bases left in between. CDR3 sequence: CASSYSLVSYEQYF. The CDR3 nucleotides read TGTGCCAGCAGTTACTCCCTAGTCTCCTACGAGCAGTACTTC.